This T cell receptor (beta chain) was recovered during a study of T cell responses to AZD1222 COVID-19 vaccine. General observations from the study: Spike-specific TCRs gained breadth and depth after people received two AZD1222 doses. Dominant at 160-218 and 743-854, vaccine-associated CD4 TCRs also spanned spike. Baseline antibody screening turned up just six or seven seropositive AZD1222 recipients.

The CDR3 sequence is 16 residues long. V was pared by 4 bases and J by 2 bases, with 7 bases of the junction left unmatched. The germline gives CDR1 MDHEN, CDR2 SYDVKM. Remarks on this clone: Its specificity is not known.

Clones were sequenced by immunoSEQ multiplex PCR, and TCRdb holds only the in-frame ones, with some missing. Of around 110,000 clones listed, roughly 87% are singletons. The TCR was taken from an adult in good health. The chain combines TRBV28 with TRBJ1-5; 8 nucleotides match TRBD1. Sequences were derived from peripheral blood, sampled on day 0 of AZD1222 vaccination. The DNA for the CDR3 is TGTGCCAGCAGTTCAACAGGGGGAGTAGGCAATCAGCCCCAGCATTTT. Encoded protein: CASSSTGGVGNQPQHF. The whole variable domain, remainder taken from reference TRBV28 and TRBJ1-5, is DVKVTQSSRYLVKRTGEKVFLECVQDMDHENMFWYRQDPGLGLRLIYFSYDVKMKEKGDIPEGYSVSREKKERFSLILESASTNQTSMYLCASSSTGGVGNQPQHFGDGTRLSIL.